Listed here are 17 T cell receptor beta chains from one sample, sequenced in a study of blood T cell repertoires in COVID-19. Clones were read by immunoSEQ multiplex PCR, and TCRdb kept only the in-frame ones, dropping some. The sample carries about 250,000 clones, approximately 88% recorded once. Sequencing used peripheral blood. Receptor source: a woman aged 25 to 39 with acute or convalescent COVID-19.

The CDR3 bases are TGTGCCAGCAGCCCAAGAGGGTCCAGCTATGGCTACACCTTC. This gives the protein CASSPRGSSYGYTF. The rearrangement links TRBV3-1 (or the pseudogene TRBV3-2) to TRBJ1-2; D unclear. There are 14 residues in the CDR3. Germline assignment: CDR1 LGHDT and CDR2 YNNKEL (reference sequence). The V gene lost 4 bases and the J gene lost 4 bases, with 13 bases spanning the gap.

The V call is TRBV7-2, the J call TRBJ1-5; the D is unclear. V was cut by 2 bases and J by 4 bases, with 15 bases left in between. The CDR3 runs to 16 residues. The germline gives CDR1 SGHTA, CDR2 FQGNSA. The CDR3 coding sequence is TGTGCCAGCAGCTTACTCTCAACTTTGGTGAATCAGCCCCAGCATTTT. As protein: CASSLLSTLVNQPQHF.

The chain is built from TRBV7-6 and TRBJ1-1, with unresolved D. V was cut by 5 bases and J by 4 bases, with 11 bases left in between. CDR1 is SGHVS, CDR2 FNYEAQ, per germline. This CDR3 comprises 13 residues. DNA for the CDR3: TGTGCCAGCAGCCCCCTCGTCGGCACTGAAGCTTTCTTT. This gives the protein CASSPLVGTEAFF. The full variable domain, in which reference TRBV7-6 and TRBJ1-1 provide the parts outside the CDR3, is GAGVSQSPRYKVTKRGQDVALRCDPISGHVSLYWYRQALGQGPEFLTYFNYEAQQDKSGLPNDRFSAERPEGSISTLTIQRTEQRDSAMYRCASSPLVGTEAFFGQGTRLTVV.

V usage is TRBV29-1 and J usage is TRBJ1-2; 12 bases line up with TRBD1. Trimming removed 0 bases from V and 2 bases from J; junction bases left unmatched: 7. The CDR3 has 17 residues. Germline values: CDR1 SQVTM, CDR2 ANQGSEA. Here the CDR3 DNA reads TGCAGCGTTGAAGATATTATGGGACAGGGGGCCAACTATGGCTACACCTTC. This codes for CSVEDIMGQGANYGYTF.

CDR3 residues: CASSPSSSTSWRFF. The DNA for the CDR3 is TGTGCCAGCAGTCCATCCTCGTCGACTAGCTGGCGGTTCTTC. This chain joins TRBV7-3 and TRBJ2-1; TRBD2 agrees at 7 bases. CDR3 size: 14 residues. In germline, CDR1 is SGHTA, CDR2 FQGTGA. With 6 bases clipped from V and 15 bases from J, the junction kept 17 bases outside the gene matches.

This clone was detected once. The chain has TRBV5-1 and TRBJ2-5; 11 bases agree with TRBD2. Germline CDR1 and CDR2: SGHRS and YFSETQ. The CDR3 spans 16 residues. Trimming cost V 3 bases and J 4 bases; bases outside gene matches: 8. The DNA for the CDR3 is TGCGCCAGCAGCTCCCGACTAGCGGGAAGGGTAGAGACCCAGTACTTC. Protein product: CASSSRLAGRVETQYF. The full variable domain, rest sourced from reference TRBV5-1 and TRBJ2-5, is KAGVTQTPRYLIKTRGQQVTLSCSPISGHRSVSWYQQTPGQGLQFLFEYFSETQRNKGNFPGRFSGRQFSNSRSEMNVSTLELGDSALYLCASSSRLAGRVETQYFGPGTRLLVL.

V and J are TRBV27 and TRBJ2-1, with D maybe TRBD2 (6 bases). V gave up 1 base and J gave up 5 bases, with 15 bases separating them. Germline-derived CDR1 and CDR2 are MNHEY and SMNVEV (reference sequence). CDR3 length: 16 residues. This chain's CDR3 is CASSLFRGEKDNEQFF. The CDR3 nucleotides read TGTGCCAGCAGTTTATTTCGCGGGGAAAAAGACAATGAGCAGTTCTTC.

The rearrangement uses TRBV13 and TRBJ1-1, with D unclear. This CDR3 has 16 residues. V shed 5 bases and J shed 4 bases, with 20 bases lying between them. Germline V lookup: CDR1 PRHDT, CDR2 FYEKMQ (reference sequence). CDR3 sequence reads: CASSALSGRLVTEAFF. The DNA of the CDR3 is TGTGCCAGCAGCGCATTATCGGGTAGGCTTGTCACTGAAGCTTTCTTT.

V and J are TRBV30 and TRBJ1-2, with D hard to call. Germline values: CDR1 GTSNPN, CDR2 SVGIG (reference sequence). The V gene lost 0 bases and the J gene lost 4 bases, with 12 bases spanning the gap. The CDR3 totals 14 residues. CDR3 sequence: CAWSVAAAFYGYTF. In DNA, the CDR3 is TGTGCCTGGAGTGTAGCGGCAGCGTTCTATGGCTACACCTTC. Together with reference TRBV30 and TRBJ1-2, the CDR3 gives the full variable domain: SQTIHQWPATLVQPVGSPLSLECTVEGTSNPNLYWYRQAAGRGLQLLFYSVGIGQISSEVPQNLSASRPQDRQFILSSKKLLLSDSGFYLCAWSVAAAFYGYTFGSGTRLTVV.

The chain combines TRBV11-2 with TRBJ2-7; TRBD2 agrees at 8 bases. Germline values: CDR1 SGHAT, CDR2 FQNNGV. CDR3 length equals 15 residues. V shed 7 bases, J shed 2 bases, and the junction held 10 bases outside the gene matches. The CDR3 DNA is TGTGCCAGCACCCTACGGGGGGGACAAACCTACGAGCAGTACTTC. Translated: CASTLRGGQTYEQYF.

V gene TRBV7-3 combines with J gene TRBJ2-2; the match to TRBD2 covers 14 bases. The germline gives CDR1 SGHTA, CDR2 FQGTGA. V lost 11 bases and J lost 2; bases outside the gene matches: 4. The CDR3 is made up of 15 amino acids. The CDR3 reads CACGLAGGNTGELFF. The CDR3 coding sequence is TGTGCCTGCGGACTAGCGGGAGGTAACACCGGGGAGCTGTTTTTT.

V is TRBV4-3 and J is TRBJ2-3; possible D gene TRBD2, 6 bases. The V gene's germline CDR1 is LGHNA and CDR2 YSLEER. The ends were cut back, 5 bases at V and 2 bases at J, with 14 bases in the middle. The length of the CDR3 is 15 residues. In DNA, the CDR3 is TGCGCCAGCAGCAGAATTAGCGGACCCACAGATACGCAGTATTTT. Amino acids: CASSRISGPTDTQYF.

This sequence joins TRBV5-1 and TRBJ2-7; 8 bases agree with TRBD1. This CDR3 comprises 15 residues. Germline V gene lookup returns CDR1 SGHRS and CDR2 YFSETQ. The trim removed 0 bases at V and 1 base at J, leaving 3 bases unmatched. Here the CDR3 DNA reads TGCGCCAGCAGCTTGGTCCAGGGGGCATCCTACGAGCAGTACTTC. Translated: CASSLVQGASYEQYF.

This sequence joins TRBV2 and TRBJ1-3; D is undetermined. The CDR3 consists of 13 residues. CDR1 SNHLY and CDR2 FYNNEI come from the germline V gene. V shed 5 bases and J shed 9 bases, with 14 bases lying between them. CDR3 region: CASSRSTRSTIYF. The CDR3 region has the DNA TGTGCCAGCAGTAGGAGTACAAGGAGCACCATATATTTT.

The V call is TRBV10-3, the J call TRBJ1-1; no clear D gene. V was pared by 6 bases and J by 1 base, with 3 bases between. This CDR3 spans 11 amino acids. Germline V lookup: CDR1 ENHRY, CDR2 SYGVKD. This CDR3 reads CAISSNTEAFF. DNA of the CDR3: TGTGCCATCAGCTCGAACACTGAAGCTTTCTTT.

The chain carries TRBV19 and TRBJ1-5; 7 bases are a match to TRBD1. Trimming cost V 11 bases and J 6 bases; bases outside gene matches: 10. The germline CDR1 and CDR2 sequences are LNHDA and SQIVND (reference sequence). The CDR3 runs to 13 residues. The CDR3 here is CAGGTVGGQPQHF. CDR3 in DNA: TGTGCCGGGGGGACAGTGGGAGGTCAGCCCCAGCATTTT.

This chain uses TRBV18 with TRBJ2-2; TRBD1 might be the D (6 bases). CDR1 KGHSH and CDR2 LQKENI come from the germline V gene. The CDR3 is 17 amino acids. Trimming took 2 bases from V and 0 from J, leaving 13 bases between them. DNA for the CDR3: TGTGCCAGCTCACCAGAAGAGGGACACCCGAACACCGGGGAGCTGTTTTTT. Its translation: CASSPEEGHPNTGELFF.